A selection of T cell receptor beta chains follows, all from one sample in a study of shared clonotypes between healthy human individuals. The data were produced by immunoSEQ multiplex PCR, yet TCRdb's version contains in-frame clones alone and is incomplete. The sample records some 1.4 million clones, roughly 96% being singletons. Sequences were obtained from naive CD4+ T cells sorted from blood. The receptors shown here come from a man younger than 45 in good health. Each CDR3 is given with its conserved first and last residue. A D gene is named only where the DNA matches it firmly. Rows may omit the clone size; those that give it use once, few, many or a size class.

-	TRBJ2-5	TRBV28	-	CASREEGPQTQYF
-	TRBJ1-2	TRBV6-1	-	CASSETPGVGGRYGYTF
-	TRBJ2-1	TRBV27	-	CASSFWGSSYNEQFF
-	TRBJ2-1	TRBV7-3	TRBD1	CASSKGQGYNEQFF
-	TRBJ2-7	TRBV28	-	CASSIIGGSSEQYF
-	TRBJ1-3	TRBV11-2	-	CASSFFTDMALSGNTIYF
-	TRBJ2-3	TRBV7-8	TRBD2	CASSSSGRNTATRTRTDTQYF
-	TRBJ2-5	TRBV5-1	-	CASSAHPGPGKETQYF
-	TRBJ2-2	TRBV19	TRBD2	CASSIDYRAGVLGELFF
-	TRBJ1-2	TRBV5-1	-	CASSPVNGVGYTF
-	TRBJ1-2	TRBV2	-	CASSSTGPLYGYTF
-	TRBJ1-2	TRBV25-1	-	CASSGASYGYTF
-	TRBJ2-2	TRBV10-3	-	CAISEYPGELFF
-	TRBJ2-7	TRBV7-6	TRBD2	CASSPLRGRGPYEQYF
-	TRBJ1-5	TRBV28	TRBD1	CASSQRTGNGNQPQHF
-	TRBJ2-7	TRBV27	-	CASSWGGGGSYEQYF
-	TRBJ2-2	TRBV7-8	TRBD2	CASSPLGAGVVYRDTGELFF
-	TRBJ1-4	TRBV28	-	CASSLFGGEEKLFF
-	TRBJ2-5	TRBV7-2	-	CASSLAGNMAPGAETQYF
-	TRBJ2-1	TRBV27	TRBD2	CASSSVAPLLAGNNEQFF
-	TRBJ1-1	TRBV5-5	-	CASIRPEGHEAFF
-	TRBJ2-6	TRBV6-5	-	CASRYTGSGANVLTF
-	TRBJ2-1	TRBV10-1	TRBD2	CASSELAGGHEQFF
-	TRBJ2-3	TRBV29-1	TRBD2	CSVLGSGTSKTTDTQYF
-	TRBJ2-2	TRBV9	TRBD1	CASSVGPQGETGELFF
-	TRBJ1-1	TRBV6-5	-	CASTITQGAEAFF
-	TRBJ2-3	TRBV10-1	-	CASSGIHTDTQYF
few	TRBJ2-6	TRBV5-4	-	CASSLSQGLAGANVLTF
-	TRBJ1-3	TRBV29-1	-	CSVATGNTIYF
-	TRBJ2-7	TRBV11-2	-	CASRTIRGNSYEQYF
-	TRBJ2-7	TRBV15	-	CATSRDWETGYEQYF
-	TRBJ1-5	TRBV5-5	-	CASSLSAGTQFGNQPQHF
-	TRBJ2-1	TRBV11-3	TRBD2	CASSSVGSGPEEQFF
-	TRBJ2-7	TRBV5-8	-	CASSLEIRTTEQYF